This T cell receptor (beta chain) emerged from a study of blood T cell repertoires in COVID-19. Study-level information: The United States, Italy and Spain were the sources of the acute and convalescent COVID-19 samples. Nucleic acid was either cDNA or gDNA, and it came from T cells, B-cell-depleted T cells, or PBMCs.

The age range of participants was 18 to 89 years, with residence in about 25 US areas. The CDR3 is 16 residues long. Trimming took off 0 bases at V and 7 bases at J, with 18 bases between the two ends. Germline CDR1 is SGDLS and CDR2 is YYNGEE. Authors' analysis steps: Reference gene primer amplification in the assay estimated nucleated cell counts. Here immunoSEQ multiplex PCR was the method, and the copy in TCRdb shows in-frame clones only, minus some. That table supplies the V and J calls and clone size; D and trimming were determined from the DNA. This table holds about 230,000 clones, approximately 89% found once.

This sequence was found in a woman in her thirties with acute COVID-19. Sample: PBMCs or T cells enriched from blood (not recorded which). The gene calls are TRBV9 and TRBJ2-3; TRBD2 might be the D (5 bases). The CDR3 DNA is TGTGCCAGCAGCGTAGGGGTGCGGGTGCCGTTGCATACGCAGTATTTT. This gives the protein CASSVGVRVPLHTQYF. The full variable domain, rest sourced from reference TRBV9 and TRBJ2-3, is DSGVTQTPKHLITATGQRVTLRCSPRSGDLSVYWYQQSLDQGLQFLIQYYNGEERAKGNILERFSAQQFPDLHSELNLSSLELGDSALYFCASSVGVRVPLHTQYFGPGTRLTVL.